These 10 T cell receptor beta chains share one sample of origin, sequenced in a study of shared clonotypes between healthy human individuals. The data were produced by immunoSEQ multiplex PCR, yet TCRdb's version contains in-frame clones alone and is incomplete. The table has about half a million clones, roughly 85% seen once; the top ten hold approximately 12%. Specimen: PBMCs. Receptor source: a woman between 40 and 50 years old in good health. Some clones in this sample may be carry-over from other donors' samples.

This clone came up once. V usage is TRBV5-1 and J usage is TRBJ2-7, with 8 bases matching TRBD2. V was pared by 0 bases and J by 6 bases, with 8 bases of the junction left unmatched. The CDR3 runs to 15 residues. Germline CDR1 is SGHRS and CDR2 is YFSETQ. In DNA form, the CDR3 reads TGCGCCAGCAGCTTGGTGGGGACTAGGGGCGTCGAGCAGTACTTC. Translation: CASSLVGTRGVEQYF.

This chain connects TRBV15 to TRBJ2-1, with 9 bases identical to TRBD2. CDR1 and CDR2 (germline): LNHNV, YYDKDF (reference sequence). V was pared by 4 bases and J by 9 bases, with 10 bases of the junction left unmatched. The CDR3 has 15 amino acids. This CDR3 is CATSTTSGPSLEQFF. Here the CDR3 DNA reads TGTGCCACCAGCACCACTAGCGGGCCTAGCCTTGAGCAGTTCTTC.

This CDR3 reads CASSQGWGALGTEAFF. CDR3 sequence (DNA): TGCGCCAGCAGCCAAGGATGGGGGGCGCTTGGCACTGAAGCTTTCTTT. The chain recombines TRBV4-1 with TRBJ1-1; the D gene is possibly TRBD1 (6 bases). In germline, CDR1 is MGHRA, CDR2 YSYEKL. The CDR3 sequence is 16 residues long. Trimming pared 1 base from V and 4 bases from J, leaving 16 bases between.

This clone was recorded only once. This same CDR3 is encoded by further DNA sequences in the sample. The V call is TRBV9, the J call TRBJ2-1; TRBD2 might be the D (6 bases). CDR3 size: 15 residues. Looked up from germline, CDR1 is SGDLS and CDR2 is YYNGEE. Trimming removed 0 bases at V and 4 bases at J, with 11 bases between. The CDR3 region is CASSVAGDLYNEQFF. The CDR3 DNA reads as TGTGCCAGCAGCGTAGCGGGAGACTTATACAATGAGCAGTTCTTC.

This sequence joins TRBV9 and TRBJ2-1, with TRBD2 identical over 10 bases. The CDR3 has 14 residues. Germline V gene lookup returns CDR1 SGDLS and CDR2 YYNGEE. V shed 4 bases, J shed 5 bases, and the junction held 3 bases outside the gene matches. The chain's CDR3 is CASSSTSGNNEQFF. The CDR3, as DNA: TGTGCCAGCAGCTCAACTAGCGGGAACAATGAGCAGTTCTTC.

V usage is TRBV7-3 and J usage is TRBJ2-2, with TRBD1 as a possible D gene (6 bases). Germline CDR1 reads SGHTA; CDR2 reads FQGTGA. The length of the CDR3 is 14 residues. V was clipped by 5 bases and J by 1 base, with 8 bases between them. The CDR3 sequence: CASSTGQNTGELFF. The CDR3, as DNA: TGTGCCAGCAGCACGGGACAGAACACCGGGGAGCTGTTTTTT.

This chain joins TRBV11-2 and TRBJ2-1, with D uncertain. V shed 3 bases and J shed 2 bases, with 14 bases lying between them. From germline, CDR1 is SGHAT and CDR2 FQNNGV. There are 16 residues in the CDR3. Written as DNA, the CDR3 is TGTGCCAGCAGCTTCGAGCTTAGTTACGCCTACAATGAGCAGTTCTTC. It specifies CASSFELSYAYNEQFF. The whole variable domain, filled in from reference TRBV11-2 and TRBJ2-1, reads EAGVAQSPRYKIIEKRQSVAFWCNPISGHATLYWYQQILGQGPKLLIQFQNNGVVDDSQLPKDRFSAERLKGVDSTLKIQPAKLEDSAVYLCASSFELSYAYNEQFFGPGTRLTVL.

J is TRBJ1-1 and V is TRBV5-6, with TRBD1 matching over 9 bases. Losses at the gene ends were 0 bases for V and 2 bases for J; bases not matched to a gene: 5. The V gene's germline CDR1 is SGHDT and CDR2 YYEEEE. The CDR3 extends over 16 amino acids. DNA for the CDR3: TGTGCCAGCAGCTTGGCCGGGACAGGGAGCAACACTGAAGCTTTCTTT. Protein product: CASSLAGTGSNTEAFF.

The sample holds a few counts of this clone. Other DNA sequences in the sample encode the same CDR3. V gene TRBV27 combines with J gene TRBJ2-7; TRBD2 matches at 10 bases. CDR1 is MNHEY, CDR2 SMNVEV, per germline (reference sequence). This CDR3 has 14 residues. V dropped 6 bases and J dropped 4; count of bases not matched to a gene: 6. CDR3 sequence reads: CASSRAGGTYEQYF. The CDR3 DNA follows: TGTGCCAGCAGCCGAGCGGGAGGGACTTACGAGCAGTACTTC.

The CDR3 here is CASSLERGRGNYGYTF. CDR3 sequence (DNA): TGTGCCAGCAGCTTGGAGCGTGGCAGGGGCAACTATGGCTACACCTTC. The chain carries TRBV5-8 and TRBJ1-2, with D possibly TRBD1 on 6 matching bases. V was clipped by 0 bases and J by 2 bases, with 14 bases between them. Germline assignment: CDR1 SGHTS and CDR2 YDEGEE. There are 16 residues in the CDR3. The full variable domain, its missing parts supplied by reference TRBV5-8 and TRBJ1-2, is EAGVTQSPTHLIKTRGQQATLRCSPISGHTSVYWYQQALGLGLQFLLWYDEGEERNRGNFPPRFSGRQFPNYSSELNVNALELEDSALYLCASSLERGRGNYGYTFGSGTRLTVV.